The source of this T cell receptor beta chain is a study of PD-1 blockade in classical Hodgkin lymphoma (TCRdb year 2020). Broadly, across the study: Nivolumab dosing was 3 mg/kg intravenously every 2 weeks, continuing until either disease progression or unacceptable toxicity. A peripheral blood immune signature of response to PD-1 blockade in classical Hodgkin lymphoma was defined using TCR beta sequencing and CyTOF.

The study at large found these results: Baseline diversity similar to that of newly diagnosed patients was observed in trial patients achieving complete response, whereas significantly lower diversity was observed in partial responders and progressors. A significant rise by C4D1 was seen in CD4+ but not CD8+ TCR diversity (p=0.0027 vs p=0.16), with the rise being most apparent in complete responders (p=0.02). Baseline TCR diversity was reported as lower in newly diagnosed patients than in healthy donors, and lower still in relapsed/refractory patients. Lower diversity was observed in patients in whom nivolumab was started less than 1 year after ASCT, and these patients were excluded from later analyses so that confounding by immune reconstitution would be avoided. The study covered only a single clinical trial cohort, and the causes of the repertoire differences, possibly disease activity or prior therapy, were still not defined.

For this clone: This receptor's antigen is unknown. Base qualities are not provided; no much larger clone lies one nucleotide away.

The Qiagen DNeasy kit was used to extract genomic DNA both from unsorted PBMCs and from the negatively selected CD4+ and CD8+ fractions. Using primers that anneal to V and J segments, immunoSEQ multiplex PCR amplified the TCR beta CDR3 regions. Amplification bias was minimized using a synthetic immune receptor repertoire, and residual bias was removed computationally after sequencing. The original methods were these. Repertoire diversity was quantified as the Shannon entropy index using custom Python scripts. Unsorted, CD4+ and CD8+ repertoires were examined separately, except in combined analyses, for which CD4+ and CD8+ sequences were merged in silico. A clone counted as expanded when the clone's frequency after treatment rose at least 2-fold relative to C1D1, and clones undetected at baseline were given a pseudocount of 0.5. Singleton clones were defined as clones with 0 or 1 copy at C1D1, and non-singleton clones were defined as clones with 2 or more copies. Clones expanded in unsorted samples were labelled as CD4+, CD8+ or unknown by matching protein sequences in sorted samples from the same patient. Wilcoxon tests on paired samples were used to test changes in diversity from C1D1 to C4D1. The table comes from immuneACCESS by way of TCRdb, which keeps in-frame sequences with V and J called. Part of the clones is missing from these tables; in studies checked, under half for an unresolved V gene and the rest for unknown reasons. V, J and clone size were drawn from that table, and D and trimming were deduced from the DNA. Within this sample are tens of thousands of clones, with roughly 73% of them counted one time only. The top ten clones comprise roughly an eighth of the sample.

The sample's time point label is to be understood as: cycle 1 day 1 (C1D1), immediately before nivolumab initiation. All trial patients had relapsed after autologous stem cell transplantation, with cohorts A, B and C differing in prior brentuximab vedotin exposure. The trial cohort included 45 to 65 patients with relapsed/refractory classical Hodgkin lymphoma, and each patient had a best overall response of complete response, partial response or progressive disease. Single-agent nivolumab was administered to trial patients in the multi-cohort phase II CheckMate 205 trial. Best overall response was determined by an independent review committee according to the 2007 International Working Group response criteria. Trial PBMCs were collected immediately before nivolumab initiation (C1D1) and during therapy at cycle 2 day 1 and cycle 4 day 1. Peripheral blood was collected in 8 mL Vacutainer Cell Preparation Tubes, from which PBMCs were isolated by centrifugation and then cryopreserved.

The germline V gene yields SGHDT for CDR1 and YYEEEE for CDR2. The CDR3 goes from the cysteine to the phenylalanine over 15 residues. Only the CDR3 DNA stays, 45 bases, in frame from base 1. The junction shows trimming of 0 bases on V and 3 bases on J, plus 12 bases between the germline ends. The sequence came from a human donor with classical Hodgkin lymphoma. Sequencing was performed on peripheral blood mononuclear cells (PBMCs), taken at baseline. In this chain, TRBV5-6 is recombined with TRBJ2-5; the D gene assignment is ambiguous. The CDR3 loop reads CASSLARMGKETQYF. The DNA is TGTGCCAGCAGCTTGGCCAGGATGGGGAAAGAGACCCAGTACTTC.